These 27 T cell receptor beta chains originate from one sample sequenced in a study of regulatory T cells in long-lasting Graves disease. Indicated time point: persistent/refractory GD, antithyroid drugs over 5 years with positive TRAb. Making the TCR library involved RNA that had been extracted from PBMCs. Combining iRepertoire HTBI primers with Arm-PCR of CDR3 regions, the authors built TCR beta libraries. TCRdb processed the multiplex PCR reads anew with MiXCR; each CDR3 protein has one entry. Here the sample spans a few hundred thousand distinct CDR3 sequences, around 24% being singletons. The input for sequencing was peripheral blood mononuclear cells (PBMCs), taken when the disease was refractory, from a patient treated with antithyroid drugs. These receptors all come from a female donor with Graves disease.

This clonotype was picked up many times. The DNA of the CDR3 is TGTGCCAGCAGCTCATATAGCGCAGCGGGGACACTCCAAGAGACCCAGTACTTC. It encodes CASSSYSAAGTLQETQYF. The chain joins TRBV7-8 to TRBJ2-5, with a tentative D call TRBD2 (7 bases). V was shortened by 4 bases and J by 1 base, with 22 bases between the two germline ends. This CDR3 is 18 amino acids long. CDR1 and CDR2 from the germline V gene are SGHVS and FQNEAQ.

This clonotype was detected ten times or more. The CDR3 DNA reads TGTGCCAGCAGTGAAGGGGGACAGGGGATGAGCGAGCAGTACTTC. This encodes CASSEGGQGMSEQYF. The gene calls are TRBV2 and TRBJ2-7; 10 nucleotides match TRBD1. Unmatched junction bases numbered 6, after V lost 1 base and J lost 6 bases. This CDR3 has 15 amino acids. Looked up from germline, CDR1 is SNHLY and CDR2 is FYNNEI.

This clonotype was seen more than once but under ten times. The CDR3, as DNA: TGTGCCACCAGCATTGGCAGCGGCACCGGGGAGCTGTTTTTT. As protein: CATSIGSGTGELFF. V is TRBV15 and J is TRBJ2-2, with TRBD2 as a possible D gene (5 bases). V lost 4 bases and J lost 4, with 10 bases in between. The germline V gene has CDR1 LNHNV and CDR2 YYDKDF (reference sequence). The CDR3 is made up of 14 amino acids.

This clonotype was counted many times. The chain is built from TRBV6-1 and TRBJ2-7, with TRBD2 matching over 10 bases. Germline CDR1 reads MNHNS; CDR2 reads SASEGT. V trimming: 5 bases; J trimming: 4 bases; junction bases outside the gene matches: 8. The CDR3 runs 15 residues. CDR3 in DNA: TGTGCCAGCAGTACCCTAGCGGGAGTACGATACGAGCAGTACTTC. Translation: CASSTLAGVRYEQYF.

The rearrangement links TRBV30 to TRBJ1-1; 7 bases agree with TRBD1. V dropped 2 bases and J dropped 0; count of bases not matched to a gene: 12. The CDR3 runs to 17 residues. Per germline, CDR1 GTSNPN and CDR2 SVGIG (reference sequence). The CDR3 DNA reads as TGTGCCTGGAGTATCCCCTGGATCCAGGGGGTGAACACTGAAGCTTTCTTT. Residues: CAWSIPWIQGVNTEAFF.

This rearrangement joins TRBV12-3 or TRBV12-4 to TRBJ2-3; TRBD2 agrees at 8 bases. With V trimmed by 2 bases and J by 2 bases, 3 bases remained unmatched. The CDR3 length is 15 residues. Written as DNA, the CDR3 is TGTGCCAGCAGTTTACCTAGCGGGCCCACAGATACGCAGTATTTT. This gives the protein CASSLPSGPTDTQYF.

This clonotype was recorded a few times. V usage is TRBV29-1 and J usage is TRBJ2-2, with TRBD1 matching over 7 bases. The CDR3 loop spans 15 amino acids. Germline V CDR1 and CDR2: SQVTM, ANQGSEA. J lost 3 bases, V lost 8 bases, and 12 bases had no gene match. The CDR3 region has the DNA TGCAGCAACACAGACAGGGAACCGGACACCGGGGAGCTGTTTTTT. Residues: CSNTDREPDTGELFF.

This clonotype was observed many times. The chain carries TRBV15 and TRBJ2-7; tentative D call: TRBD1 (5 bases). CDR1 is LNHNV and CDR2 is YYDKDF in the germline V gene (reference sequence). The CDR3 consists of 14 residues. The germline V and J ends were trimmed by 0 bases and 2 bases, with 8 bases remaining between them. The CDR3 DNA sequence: TGTGCCACCAGCAGAGAAACAGGTACCTACGAGCAGTACTTC. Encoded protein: CATSRETGTYEQYF.

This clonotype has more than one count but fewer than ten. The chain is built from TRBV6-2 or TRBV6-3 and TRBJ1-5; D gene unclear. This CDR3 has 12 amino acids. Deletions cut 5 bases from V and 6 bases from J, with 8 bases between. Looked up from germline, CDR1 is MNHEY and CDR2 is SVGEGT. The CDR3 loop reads CASSAPIQPQHF. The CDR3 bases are TGTGCCAGCAGTGCCCCAATTCAGCCCCAGCATTTT.

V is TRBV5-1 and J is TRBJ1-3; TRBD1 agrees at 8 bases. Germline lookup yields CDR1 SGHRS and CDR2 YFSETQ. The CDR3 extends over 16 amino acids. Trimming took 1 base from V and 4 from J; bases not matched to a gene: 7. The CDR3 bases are TGCGCCAGCAGCTTGTCCGGACAGGGTTTCGGAAACACCATATATTTT. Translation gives CASSLSGQGFGNTIYF.

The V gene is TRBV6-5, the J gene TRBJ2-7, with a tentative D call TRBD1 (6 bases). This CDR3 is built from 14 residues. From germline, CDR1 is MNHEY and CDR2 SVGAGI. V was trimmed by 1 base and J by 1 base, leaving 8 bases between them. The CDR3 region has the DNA TGTGCCAGCAGTTACTTTGGACAGTCCTACGAGCAGTACTTC. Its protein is CASSYFGQSYEQYF.

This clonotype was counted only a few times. CDR3 amino acids: CASTTDYNYGYTF. CDR3 DNA: TGTGCCAGCACGACAGACTATAACTATGGCTACACCTTC. The gene calls are TRBV7-9 and TRBJ1-2; possibly TRBD1 for D (5 bases). Per the germline V gene, CDR1 is SEHNR and CDR2 is FQNEAQ (reference sequence). V lost 7 bases to trimming and J lost 1 base, with 10 bases between them. The CDR3 is made up of 13 amino acids.

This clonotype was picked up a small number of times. CDR3 nucleotide sequence: TGTGCCAGCTCACCGGTAGGGACATCGAACACTGAAGCTTTCTTT. Translation: CASSPVGTSNTEAFF. The V call is TRBV18, the J call TRBJ1-1; tentative D call: TRBD1 (6 bases). Germline values: CDR1 KGHSH, CDR2 LQKENI. This CDR3 is 15 amino acids long. Trimming pared 3 bases from V and 1 base from J, leaving 12 bases between.

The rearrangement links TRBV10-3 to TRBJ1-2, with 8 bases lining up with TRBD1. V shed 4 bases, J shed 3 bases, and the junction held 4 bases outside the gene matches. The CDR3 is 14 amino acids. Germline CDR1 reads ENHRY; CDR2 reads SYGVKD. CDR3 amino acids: CAISGTGSDYGYTF. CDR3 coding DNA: TGTGCCATCAGTGGGACAGGGAGTGACTATGGCTACACCTTC.

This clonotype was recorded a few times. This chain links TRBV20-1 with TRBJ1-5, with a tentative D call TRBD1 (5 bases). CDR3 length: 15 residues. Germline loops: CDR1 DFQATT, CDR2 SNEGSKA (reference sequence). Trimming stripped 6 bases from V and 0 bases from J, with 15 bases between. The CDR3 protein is CSASGARDSNQPQHF. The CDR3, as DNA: TGCAGTGCGAGCGGGGCCAGAGATAGCAATCAGCCCCAGCATTTT.

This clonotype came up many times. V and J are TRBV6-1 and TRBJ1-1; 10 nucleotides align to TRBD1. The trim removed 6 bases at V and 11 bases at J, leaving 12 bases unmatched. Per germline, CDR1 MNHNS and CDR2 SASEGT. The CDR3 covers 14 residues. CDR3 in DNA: TGTGCCAGCAGGTCCGGGACAGGGGACGGTAGGGCTTTCTTT. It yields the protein CASRSGTGDGRAFF.

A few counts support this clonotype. The DNA of the CDR3 is TGCAGCGCACAAACAGGGGGCCACGAGCAGTACTTC. Protein product: CSAQTGGHEQYF. The rearrangement joins TRBV29-1 to TRBJ2-7; 9 nucleotides align to TRBD1. Unmatched junction bases numbered 6, after V lost 7 bases and J lost 5 bases. The CDR3 has 12 residues. Germline values: CDR1 SQVTM, CDR2 ANQGSEA.

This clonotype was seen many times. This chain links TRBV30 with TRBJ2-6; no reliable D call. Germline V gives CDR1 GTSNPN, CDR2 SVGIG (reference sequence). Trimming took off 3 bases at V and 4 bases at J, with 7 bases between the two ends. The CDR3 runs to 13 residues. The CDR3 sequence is CAWRGSGANVLTF. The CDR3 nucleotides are TGTGCCTGGAGGGGCTCGGGGGCCAACGTCCTGACTTTC.

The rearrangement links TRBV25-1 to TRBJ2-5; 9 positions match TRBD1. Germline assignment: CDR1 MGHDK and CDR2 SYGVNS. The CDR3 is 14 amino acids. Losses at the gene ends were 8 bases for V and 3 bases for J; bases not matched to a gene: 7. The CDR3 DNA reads TGTGCCAGCGCAACCAGACAGGGGGAAGAGACCCAGTACTTC. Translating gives CASATRQGEETQYF.

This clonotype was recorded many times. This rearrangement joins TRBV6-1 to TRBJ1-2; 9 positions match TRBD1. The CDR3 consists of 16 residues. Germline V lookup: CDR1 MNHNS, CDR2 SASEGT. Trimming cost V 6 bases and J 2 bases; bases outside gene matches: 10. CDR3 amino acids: CASRTRRTGDNYGYTF. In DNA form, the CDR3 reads TGTGCCAGCAGAACAAGACGGACAGGGGACAACTATGGCTACACCTTC.

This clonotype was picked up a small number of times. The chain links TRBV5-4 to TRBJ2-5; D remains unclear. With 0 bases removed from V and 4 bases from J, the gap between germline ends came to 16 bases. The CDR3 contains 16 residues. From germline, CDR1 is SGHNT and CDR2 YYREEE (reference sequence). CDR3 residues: CASSLAGLPDRETQYF. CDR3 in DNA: TGTGCCAGCAGCTTGGCCGGCCTCCCGGACCGAGAGACCCAGTACTTC.

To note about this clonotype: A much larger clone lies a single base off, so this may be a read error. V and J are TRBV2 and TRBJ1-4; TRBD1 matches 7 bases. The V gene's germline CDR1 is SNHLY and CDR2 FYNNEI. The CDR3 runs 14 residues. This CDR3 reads CASIRTGGREKLLF. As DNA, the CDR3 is TGTGCCAGCATCCGGACAGGAGGGAGGGAAAAACTGCTTTTT.

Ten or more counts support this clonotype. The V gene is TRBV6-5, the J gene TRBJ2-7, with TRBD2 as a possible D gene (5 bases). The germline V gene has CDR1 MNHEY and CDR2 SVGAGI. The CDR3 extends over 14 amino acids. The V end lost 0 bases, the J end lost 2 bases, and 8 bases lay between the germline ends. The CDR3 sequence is CASSYSEGPYEQYF. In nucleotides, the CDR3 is TGTGCCAGCAGTTACTCCGAGGGCCCCTACGAGCAGTACTTC.

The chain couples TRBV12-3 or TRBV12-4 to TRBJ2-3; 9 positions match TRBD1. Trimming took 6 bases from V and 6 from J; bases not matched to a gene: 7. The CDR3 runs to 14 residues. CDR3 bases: TGTGCCAGCAGCGTAGGGACAGGGACCGATACGCAGTATTTT. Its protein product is CASSVGTGTDTQYF.

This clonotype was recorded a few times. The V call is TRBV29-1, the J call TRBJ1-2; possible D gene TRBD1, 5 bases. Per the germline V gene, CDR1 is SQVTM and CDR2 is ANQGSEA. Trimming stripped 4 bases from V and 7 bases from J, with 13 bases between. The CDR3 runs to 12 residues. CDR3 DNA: TGCAGCGTTGGTATGAGGGACGGTGGCTACACCTTC. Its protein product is CSVGMRDGGYTF.

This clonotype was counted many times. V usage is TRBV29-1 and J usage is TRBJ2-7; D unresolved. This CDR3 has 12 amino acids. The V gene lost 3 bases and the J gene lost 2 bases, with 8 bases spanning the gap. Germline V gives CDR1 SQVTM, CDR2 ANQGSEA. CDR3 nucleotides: TGCAGCGTTGAGGGCAAGGCCTACGAGCAGTACTTC. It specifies CSVEGKAYEQYF.

The CDR3 DNA reads as TGTGCCAGCAGCCCGAGGCAGGGGTTAAACACTGAAGCTTTCTTT. Translating gives CASSPRQGLNTEAFF. The chain joins TRBV2 to TRBJ1-1; weak D call: TRBD1 (6 bases). There are 15 residues in the CDR3. V was trimmed by 6 bases and J by 2 bases, leaving 16 bases between them. Germline V gene lookup returns CDR1 SNHLY and CDR2 FYNNEI.